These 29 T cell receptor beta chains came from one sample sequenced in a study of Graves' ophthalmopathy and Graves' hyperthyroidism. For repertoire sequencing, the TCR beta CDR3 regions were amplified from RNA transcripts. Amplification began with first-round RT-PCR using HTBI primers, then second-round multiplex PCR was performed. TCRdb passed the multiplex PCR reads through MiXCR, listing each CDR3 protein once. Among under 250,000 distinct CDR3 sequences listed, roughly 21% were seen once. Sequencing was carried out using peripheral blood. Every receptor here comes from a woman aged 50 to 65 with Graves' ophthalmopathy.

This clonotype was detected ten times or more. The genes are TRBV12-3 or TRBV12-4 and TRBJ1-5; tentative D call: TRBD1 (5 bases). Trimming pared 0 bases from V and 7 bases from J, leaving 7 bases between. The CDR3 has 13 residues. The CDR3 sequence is CASSLAREQPQHF. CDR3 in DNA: TGTGCCAGCAGTTTAGCCAGGGAACAGCCCCAGCATTTT.

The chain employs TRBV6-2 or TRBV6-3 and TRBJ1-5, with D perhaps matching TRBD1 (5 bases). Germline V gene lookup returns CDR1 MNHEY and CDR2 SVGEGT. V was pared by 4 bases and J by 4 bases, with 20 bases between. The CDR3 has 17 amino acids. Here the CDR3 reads CASSSDQTGTRNQPQHF. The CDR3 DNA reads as TGTGCCAGCAGTTCCGATCAAACCGGGACCAGGAATCAGCCCCAGCATTTT.

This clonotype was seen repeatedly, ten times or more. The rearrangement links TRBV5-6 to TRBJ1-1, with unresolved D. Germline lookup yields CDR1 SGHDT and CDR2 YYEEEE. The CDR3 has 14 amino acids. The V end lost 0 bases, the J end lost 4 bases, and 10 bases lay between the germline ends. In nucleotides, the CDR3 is TGTGCCAGCAGCTTGGGATATGTGGGCACTGAAGCTTTCTTT. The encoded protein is CASSLGYVGTEAFF.

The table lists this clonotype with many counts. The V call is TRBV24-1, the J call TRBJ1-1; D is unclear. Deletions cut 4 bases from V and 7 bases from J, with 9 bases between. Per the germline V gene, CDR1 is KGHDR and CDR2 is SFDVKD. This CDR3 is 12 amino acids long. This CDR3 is CATSEGYGEAFF. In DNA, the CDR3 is TGTGCCACCAGTGAAGGGTACGGTGAAGCTTTCTTT.

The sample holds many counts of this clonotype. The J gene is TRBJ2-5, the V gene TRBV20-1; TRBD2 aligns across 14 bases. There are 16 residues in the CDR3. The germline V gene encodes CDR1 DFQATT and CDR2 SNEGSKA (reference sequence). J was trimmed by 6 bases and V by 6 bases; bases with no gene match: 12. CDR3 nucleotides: TGCAGTGCCGCGACAGGGGGGACTAGCGGGGGAAAGACCCAGTACTTC. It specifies CSAATGGTSGGKTQYF.

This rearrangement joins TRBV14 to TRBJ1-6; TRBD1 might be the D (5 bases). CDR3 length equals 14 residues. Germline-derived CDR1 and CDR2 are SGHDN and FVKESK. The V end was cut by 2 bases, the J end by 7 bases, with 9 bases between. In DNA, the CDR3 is TGTGCCAGCAGCCAATTAGGGGCCAATTCACCCCTCCACTTT. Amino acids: CASSQLGANSPLHF.

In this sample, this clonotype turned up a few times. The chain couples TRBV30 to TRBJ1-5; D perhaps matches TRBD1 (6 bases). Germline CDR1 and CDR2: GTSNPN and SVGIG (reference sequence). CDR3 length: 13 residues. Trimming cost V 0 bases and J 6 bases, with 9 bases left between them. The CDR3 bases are TGTGCCTGGAGTGTGGGACAAGGTCAGCCCCAGCATTTT. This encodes CAWSVGQGQPQHF. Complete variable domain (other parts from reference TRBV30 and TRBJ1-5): SQTIHQWPATLVQPVGSPLSLECTVEGTSNPNLYWYRQAAGRGLQLLFYSVGIGQISSEVPQNLSASRPQDRQFILSSKKLLLSDSGFYLCAWSVGQGQPQHFGDGTRLSIL.

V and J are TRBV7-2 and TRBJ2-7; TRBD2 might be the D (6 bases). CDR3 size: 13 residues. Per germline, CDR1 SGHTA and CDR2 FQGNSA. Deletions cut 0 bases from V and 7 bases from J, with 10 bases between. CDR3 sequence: CASSLAPGREQYF. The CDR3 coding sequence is TGTGCCAGCAGCTTAGCGCCAGGGAGGGAGCAGTACTTC.

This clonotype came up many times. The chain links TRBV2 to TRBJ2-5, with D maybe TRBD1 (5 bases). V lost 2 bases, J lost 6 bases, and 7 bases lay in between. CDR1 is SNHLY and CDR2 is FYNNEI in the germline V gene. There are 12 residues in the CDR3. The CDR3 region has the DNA TGTGCCAGCAGTGAACGACAGCAGACCCAGTACTTC. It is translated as CASSERQQTQYF.

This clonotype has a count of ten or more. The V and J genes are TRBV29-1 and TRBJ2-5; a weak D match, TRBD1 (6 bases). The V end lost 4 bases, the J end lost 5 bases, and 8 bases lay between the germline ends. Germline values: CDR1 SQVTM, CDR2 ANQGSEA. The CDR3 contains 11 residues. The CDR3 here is CSVVRGETQYF. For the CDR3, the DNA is TGCAGCGTTGTAAGGGGGGAGACCCAGTACTTC.

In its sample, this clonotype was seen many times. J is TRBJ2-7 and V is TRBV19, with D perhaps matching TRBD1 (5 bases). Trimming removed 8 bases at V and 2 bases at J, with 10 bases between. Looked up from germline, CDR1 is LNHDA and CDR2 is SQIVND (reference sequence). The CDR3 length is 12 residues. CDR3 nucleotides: TGTGCCAGTCAGGGAAGGGCCTACGAGCAGTACTTC. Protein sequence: CASQGRAYEQYF. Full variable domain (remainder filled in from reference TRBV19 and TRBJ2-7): DGGITQSPKYLFRKEGQNVTLSCEQNLNHDAMYWYRQDPGQGLRLIYYSQIVNDFQKGDIAEGYSVSREKKESFPLTVTSAQKNPTAFYLCASQGRAYEQYFGPGTRLTVT.

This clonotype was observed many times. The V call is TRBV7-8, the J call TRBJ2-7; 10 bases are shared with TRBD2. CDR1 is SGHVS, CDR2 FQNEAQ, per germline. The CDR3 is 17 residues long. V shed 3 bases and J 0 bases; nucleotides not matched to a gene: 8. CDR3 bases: TGTGCCAGCAGCTTTACAGCGGGAGGGCCAGGCTCCTACGAGCAGTACTTC. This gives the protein CASSFTAGGPGSYEQYF.

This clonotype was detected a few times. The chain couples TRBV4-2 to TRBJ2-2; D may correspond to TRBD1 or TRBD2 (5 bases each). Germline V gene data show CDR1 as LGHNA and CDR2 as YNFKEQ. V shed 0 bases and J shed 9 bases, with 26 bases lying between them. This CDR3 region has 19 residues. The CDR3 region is CASSQDLIVRHGGRWELFF. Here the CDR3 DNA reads TGTGCCAGCAGCCAAGATCTCATTGTCAGACATGGGGGAAGGTGGGAGCTGTTTTTT.

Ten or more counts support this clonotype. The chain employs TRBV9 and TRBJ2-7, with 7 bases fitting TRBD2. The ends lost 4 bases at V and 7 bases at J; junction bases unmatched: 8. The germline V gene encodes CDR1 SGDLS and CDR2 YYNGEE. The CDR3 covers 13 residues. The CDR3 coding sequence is TGTGCCAGCAGCCCTAGACTAGCTCATGAGCAGTACTTC. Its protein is CASSPRLAHEQYF.

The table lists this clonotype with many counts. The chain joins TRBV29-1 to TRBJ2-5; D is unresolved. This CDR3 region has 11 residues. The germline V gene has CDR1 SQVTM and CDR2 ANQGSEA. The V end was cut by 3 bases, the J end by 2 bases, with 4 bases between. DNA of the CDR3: TGCAGCGTTGACGTGCAAGAGACCCAGTACTTC. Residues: CSVDVQETQYF.

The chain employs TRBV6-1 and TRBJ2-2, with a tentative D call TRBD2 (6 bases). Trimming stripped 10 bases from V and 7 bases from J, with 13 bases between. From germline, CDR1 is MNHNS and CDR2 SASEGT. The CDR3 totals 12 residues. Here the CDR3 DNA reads TGTGCCACCGGAGGGCCCGGCGGGGAGCTGTTTTTT. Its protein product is CATGGPGGELFF.

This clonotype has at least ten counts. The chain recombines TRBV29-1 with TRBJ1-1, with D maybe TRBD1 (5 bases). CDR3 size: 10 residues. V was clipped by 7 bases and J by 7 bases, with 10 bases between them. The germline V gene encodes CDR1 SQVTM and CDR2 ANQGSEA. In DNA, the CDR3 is TGCAGCGCGGACACTAATGAAGCTTTCTTT. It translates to CSADTNEAFF.

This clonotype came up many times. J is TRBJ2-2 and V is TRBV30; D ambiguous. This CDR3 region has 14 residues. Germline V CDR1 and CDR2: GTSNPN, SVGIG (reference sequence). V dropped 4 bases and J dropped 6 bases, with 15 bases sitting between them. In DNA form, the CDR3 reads TGTGCCTGGACACTCGGTTCGTTCTCCGGGGAGCTGTTTTTT. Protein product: CAWTLGSFSGELFF. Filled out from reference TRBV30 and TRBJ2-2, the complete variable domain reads SQTIHQWPATLVQPVGSPLSLECTVEGTSNPNLYWYRQAAGRGLQLLFYSVGIGQISSEVPQNLSASRPQDRQFILSSKKLLLSDSGFYLCAWTLGSFSGELFFGEGSRLTVL.

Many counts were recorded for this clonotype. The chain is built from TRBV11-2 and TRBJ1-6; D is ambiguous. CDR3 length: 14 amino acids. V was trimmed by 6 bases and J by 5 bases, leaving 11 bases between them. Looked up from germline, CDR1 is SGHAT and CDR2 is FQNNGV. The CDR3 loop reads CASRPGSDNSPLHF. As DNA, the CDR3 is TGTGCCAGCAGGCCCGGGTCTGATAATTCACCCCTCCACTTT. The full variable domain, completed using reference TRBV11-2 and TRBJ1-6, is EAGVAQSPRYKIIEKRQSVAFWCNPISGHATLYWYQQILGQGPKLLIQFQNNGVVDDSQLPKDRFSAERLKGVDSTLKIQPAKLEDSAVYLCASRPGSDNSPLHFGNGTRLTVT.

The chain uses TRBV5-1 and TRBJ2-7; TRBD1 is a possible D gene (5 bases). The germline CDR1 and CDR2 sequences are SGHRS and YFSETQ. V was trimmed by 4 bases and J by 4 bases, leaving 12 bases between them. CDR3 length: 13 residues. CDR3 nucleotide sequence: TGCGCCAGCAGCGCGCTAGGGGCGTACGAGCAGTACTTC. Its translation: CASSALGAYEQYF.

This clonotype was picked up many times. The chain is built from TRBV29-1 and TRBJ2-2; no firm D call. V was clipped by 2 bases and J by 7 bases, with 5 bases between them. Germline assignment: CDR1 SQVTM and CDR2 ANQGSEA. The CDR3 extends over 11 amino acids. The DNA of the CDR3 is TGCAGCGTTGAACTAATCGGGGAGCTGTTTTTT. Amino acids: CSVELIGELFF.

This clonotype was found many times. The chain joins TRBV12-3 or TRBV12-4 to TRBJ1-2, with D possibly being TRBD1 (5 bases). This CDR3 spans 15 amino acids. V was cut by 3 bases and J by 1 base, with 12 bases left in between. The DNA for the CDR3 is TGTGCCAGCAGTTTTGGGGCAGCTAATAACTATGGCTACACCTTC. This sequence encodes CASSFGAANNYGYTF.

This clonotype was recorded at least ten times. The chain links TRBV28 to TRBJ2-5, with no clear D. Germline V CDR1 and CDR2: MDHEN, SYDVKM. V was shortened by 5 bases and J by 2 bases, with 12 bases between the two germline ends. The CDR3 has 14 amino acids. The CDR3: CASSGDWRQETQYF. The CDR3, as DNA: TGTGCCAGCAGTGGGGATTGGCGGCAAGAGACCCAGTACTTC.

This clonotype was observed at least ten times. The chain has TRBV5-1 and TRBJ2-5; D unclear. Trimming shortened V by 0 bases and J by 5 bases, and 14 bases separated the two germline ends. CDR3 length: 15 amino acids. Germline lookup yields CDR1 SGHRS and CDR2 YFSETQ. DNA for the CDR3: TGCGCCAGCAGCTTGGTAGTGGGGATATACGAGACCCAGTACTTC. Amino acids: CASSLVVGIYETQYF.

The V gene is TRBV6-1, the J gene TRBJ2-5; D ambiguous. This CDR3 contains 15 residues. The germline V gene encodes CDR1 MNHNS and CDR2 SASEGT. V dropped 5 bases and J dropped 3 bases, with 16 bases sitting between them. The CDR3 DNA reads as TGTGCCAGCAGTCCCTCCCCCCACAGAAAAGAGACCCAGTACTTC. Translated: CASSPSPHRKETQYF.

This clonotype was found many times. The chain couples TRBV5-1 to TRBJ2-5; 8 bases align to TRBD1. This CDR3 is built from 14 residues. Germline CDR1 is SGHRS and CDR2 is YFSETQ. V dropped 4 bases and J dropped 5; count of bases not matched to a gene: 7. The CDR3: CASSEGQASETQYF. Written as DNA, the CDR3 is TGCGCCAGCAGCGAGGGACAGGCCTCGGAGACCCAGTACTTC.

The DNA of the CDR3 is TGTGCCAGCAGTTTCGGGGACAGGGATTCAGATACGCAGTATTTT. The encoded protein is CASSFGDRDSDTQYF. This sequence joins TRBV12-3 or TRBV12-4 and TRBJ2-3; 9 bases fit TRBD1. The CDR3 is 15 residues long. The junction had 5 bases not matched to a gene; V was cut back by 3 bases and J by 4 bases.

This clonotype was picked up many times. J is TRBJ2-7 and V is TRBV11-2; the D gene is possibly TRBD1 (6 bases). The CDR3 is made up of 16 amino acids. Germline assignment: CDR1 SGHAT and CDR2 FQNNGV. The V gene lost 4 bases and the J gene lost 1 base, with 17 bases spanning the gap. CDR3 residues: CASSSPSSTGSYEQYF. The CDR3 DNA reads TGTGCCAGCAGCTCGCCATCTTCGACAGGATCCTACGAGCAGTACTTC.

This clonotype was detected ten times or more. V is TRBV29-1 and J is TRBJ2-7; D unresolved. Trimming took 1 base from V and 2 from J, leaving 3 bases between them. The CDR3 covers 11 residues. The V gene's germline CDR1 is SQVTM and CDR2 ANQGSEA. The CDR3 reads CSVEGPYEQYF. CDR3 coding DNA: TGCAGCGTTGAAGGACCCTACGAGCAGTACTTC.